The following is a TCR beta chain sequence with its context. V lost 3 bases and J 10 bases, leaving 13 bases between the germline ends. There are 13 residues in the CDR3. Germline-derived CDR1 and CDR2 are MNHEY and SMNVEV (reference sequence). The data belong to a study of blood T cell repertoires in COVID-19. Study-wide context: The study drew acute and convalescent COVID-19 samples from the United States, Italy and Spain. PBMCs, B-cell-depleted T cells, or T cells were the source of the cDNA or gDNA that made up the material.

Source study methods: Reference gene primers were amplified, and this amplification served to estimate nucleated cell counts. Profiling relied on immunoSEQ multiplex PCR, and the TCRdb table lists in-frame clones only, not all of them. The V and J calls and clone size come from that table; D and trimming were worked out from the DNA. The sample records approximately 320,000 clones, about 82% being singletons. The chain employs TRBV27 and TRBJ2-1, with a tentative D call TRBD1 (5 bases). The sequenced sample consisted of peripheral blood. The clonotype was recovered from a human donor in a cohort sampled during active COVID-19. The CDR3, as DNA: TGTGCCAGCAGTTTCTCTCCAGGGCGGGAGCAGTTCTTC. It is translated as CASSFSPGREQFF.